Reported below is one T cell receptor (beta chain). Compared with germline, one end of the junction differs, possibly owing to a read error. The CDR3 is 14 amino acids. Germline loops: CDR1 LGHNA, CDR2 YNFKEQ. This specimen comes from a study of memory CD4+ T cells and cytomegalovirus serostatus. Assay: immunoSEQ multiplex PCR; the TCRdb copy retains only in-frame clones and omits some. The sample comprises about 46,000 clones, around four fifths of which are singletons, and about 0.6% rests with the top ten. Single viable CD3+CD4+CD8-CD45RO+ cells were sorted as the memory CD4+ T cells. The clonotype comes from an adult in good health and CMV-seronegative. The chain recombines TRBV4-2 with TRBJ1-2, with 10 bases matching TRBD1. The sequenced sample consisted of memory CD4+ T cells from blood. This CDR3 reads CASSQVKGQGLPAF. The CDR3 nucleotides are TGTGCCAGCAGCCAAGTCAAGGGACAGGGGCTGCCTGCCTTC.